This T cell receptor (beta chain) was obtained from a study of blood T cell repertoires in COVID-19. Study details: Samples representing acute and convalescent COVID-19 were sourced from the United States, Italy and Spain.

The germline V gene has CDR1 SGHVS and CDR2 FNYEAQ. This CDR3 has 15 amino acids. V shed 5 bases and J 6 bases; nucleotides not matched to a gene: 11. A Seattle source enrolled patients during active infection and followed them longitudinally. Sequencing used immunoSEQ multiplex PCR; TCRdb keeps in-frame clones, though not all of them. The sample shows about 70,000 clones, 65% to 90% of them seen only once. Sequencing was done on a sample of peripheral blood. This chain uses TRBV7-6 with TRBJ1-2; 8 nucleotides line up with TRBD1. This clonotype was sampled from a man aged 25 to 40 with COVID-19, enrolled during active disease. The CDR3 region is CASSLGQGGGDGYTF. The CDR3 nucleotides are TGTGCCAGCAGCCTAGGACAGGGCGGAGGGGATGGCTACACCTTC. Combining the CDR3 with reference TRBV7-6 and TRBJ1-2 gives the whole variable domain GAGVSQSPRYKVTKRGQDVALRCDPISGHVSLYWYRQALGQGPEFLTYFNYEAQQDKSGLPNDRFSAERPEGSISTLTIQRTEQRDSAMYRCASSLGQGGGDGYTFGSGTRLTVV.